The rows below give T cell receptor beta chains drawn from one sample of a study of shared clonotypes between healthy human individuals. Here immunoSEQ multiplex PCR was the method, and the copy in TCRdb shows in-frame clones only, minus some. The table records about 510,000 clones, about three quarters of them present only once. Sequencing was carried out using PBMCs. Receptors were obtained from a middle-aged woman in good health. Some clones in this sample may be carry-over from other donors' samples. Each CDR3 is given with its conserved first and last residue. D genes are given only for firm matches. Clone size, where shown, is once, few, many, or a class for clones that have expanded.

j_call,clone_size,v_call,d_call,cdr3_nt,cdr3_aa
TRBJ2-1,once,TRBV7-3,NA,TGTGCCAGCAGCCCATCCCCTCCCTGGGACCGATACTCCTACAATGAGCAGTTCTTC,CASSPSPPWDRYSYNEQFF
TRBJ2-1,NA,TRBV7-2,TRBD2,TGTGCCAGCAGCTTAGGCGGGAGGGCCGGCAGTGAGCAGTTCTTC,CASSLGGRAGSEQFF
TRBJ2-5,NA,TRBV11-2,NA,TGTGCCAGCAGCCTCCGGATCCAAGAGACCCAGTACTTC,CASSLRIQETQYF
TRBJ2-5,NA,TRBV10-3,NA,TGTGCCATCAGGGCAGGGGGGGACGAGACCCAGTACTTC,CAIRAGGDETQYF
TRBJ2-7,NA,TRBV5-4,NA,TGTGCCAGCAGCTTCCAGGGAGTCTCCGAGCAGTACTTC,CASSFQGVSEQYF
TRBJ1-1,NA,TRBV5-1,NA,TGCGCCAGCAGCCCCCGACCTAACACTGAAGCTTTCTTT,CASSPRPNTEAFF
TRBJ2-2,NA,TRBV7-6,TRBD2,TGTGCCAGCAGCGAGGGACTAGCGGGAGCGTCAACCGGGGAGCTGTTTTTT,CASSEGLAGASTGELFF
TRBJ2-1,NA,TRBV28,TRBD2,TGTGCCAGCGGGTCGACTAGCGGGAGGGCCAGGGAGCAGTTCTTC,CASGSTSGRAREQFF
TRBJ1-2,once,TRBV28,TRBD1,TGTGCCAGCAGTCCCACAGGGGAAGGCTACACCTTC,CASSPTGEGYTF
TRBJ1-1,NA,TRBV28,NA,TGTGCCAGCAGACCGACGGACAGCTCAGTGAACACTGAAGCTTTCTTT,CASRPTDSSVNTEAFF
TRBJ2-1,NA,TRBV20-1,TRBD2,TGCAGTGCTCGAAGCGGGAATCTGTGGTTCTTC,CSARSGNLWFF
TRBJ2-5,NA,TRBV20-1,NA,TGCAGTGCTAGAAGCGGGGAGACCCAGTACTTC,CSARSGETQYF
TRBJ2-1,NA,TRBV5-1,TRBD2,TGCGCCAGCAGCTTGGCTAGTAGCGGGGCATACAATGAGCAGTTCTTC,CASSLASSGAYNEQFF
TRBJ2-1,once,TRBV19,TRBD2,TGTGCCAGTAGTATATCCGGGACTAGGGGCCATGAGCAGTTCTTC,CASSISGTRGHEQFF
TRBJ2-1,NA,TRBV5-1,TRBD1,TGCGCCAGCAGCTTGGAACAGGGGACGGGGAATGAGCAGTTCTTC,CASSLEQGTGNEQFF
TRBJ2-3,once,TRBV5-1,NA,TGCGCCAGCAGCCCTTTTTCTGGGAGACCAGGAGATACGCAGTATTTT,CASSPFSGRPGDTQYF
TRBJ2-7,once,TRBV2,NA,TGTGCCAGCAGTGTTGTGTACGAGCAGTACTTC,CASSVVYEQYF
TRBJ1-2,NA,TRBV11-2,NA,TGTGCCAGCAGTAATTACCCACGGGGATCCAGGGCTGACTATGGCTACACCTTC,CASSNYPRGSRADYGYTF
TRBJ1-5,NA,TRBV10-3,TRBD1,TGTGCCATCAGTGGGACAGGGTCCAATCAGCCCCAGCATTTT,CAISGTGSNQPQHF
TRBJ2-2,NA,TRBV7-3,TRBD2,TGTGCCAGCAGCAGTAACCCCGAGGGACTAGCGGGAGGGGACACCGGGGAGCTGTTTTTT,CASSSNPEGLAGGDTGELFF
TRBJ1-2,NA,TRBV9,TRBD1,TGTGCCAGCAGCGTAGCAGGGGGCCCCTCTGGCTACACCTTC,CASSVAGGPSGYTF
TRBJ2-5,NA,TRBV10-2,NA,TGCGCCACGCAGACGGACCGGTACCAAGAGACCCAGTACTTC,CATQTDRYQETQYF
TRBJ2-7,NA,TRBV9,NA,TGTGCCAGCAGCATTCAGTCAAACTCCTACGAGCAGTACTTC,CASSIQSNSYEQYF
TRBJ2-7,NA,TRBV2,TRBD1,TGTGCCAGCCAGGGGGTTACCTACGAGCAGTACTTC,CASQGVTYEQYF
TRBJ1-3,NA,TRBV5-1,NA,TGCGCCAGCAGCCCTTACAGGACCCGCGGAAACACCATATATTTT,CASSPYRTRGNTIYF
TRBJ2-4,few,TRBV5-1,TRBD2,TGCGCCAGCAGCCCCCAGACTAGCTCGAGCATTCAGTACTTC,CASSPQTSSSIQYF
TRBJ2-5,NA,TRBV4-3,NA,TGCGCCAGCAGCCAAGACCTAGGCCCAGAGACCCAGTACTTC,CASSQDLGPETQYF
TRBJ2-1,NA,TRBV20-1,NA,TGCAGTGCCGCGTCCTACAATGAGCAGTTCTTC,CSAASYNEQFF
TRBJ2-1,NA,TRBV5-1,TRBD1,TGCGCCAGCAGCCCCAGGACAGGGACGAATGAGCAGTTCTTC,CASSPRTGTNEQFF
TRBJ2-7,NA,TRBV6-4,NA,NA,CASRGLLLSYEQYF
TRBJ2-2,NA,TRBV19,NA,TGTGCCAGTAGTATAGCGGCACTCACCGGGGAGCTGTTTTTT,CASSIAALTGELFF
TRBJ2-5,few,TRBV5-1,TRBD2,TGCGCCAGCAGCCCGGAGGGGACTAGCGGGAGTAGGGCCCAGTACTTC,CASSPEGTSGSRAQYF
TRBJ2-2,NA,TRBV2,TRBD1,TGTGCCAGCAAAGGACAGGGGGCGCGAAACACCGGGGAGCTGTTTTTT,CASKGQGARNTGELFF
TRBJ2-7,few,TRBV25-1,TRBD1,TGTGCCAGCAGTCCGCTTGACAGGGACGTCGACGAGCAGTACTTC,CASSPLDRDVDEQYF
TRBJ2-7,NA,TRBV7-2,NA,TGTGCCAGCAGCTTAGCGGGGGGACGGAGCTCCTACGAGCAGTACTTC,CASSLAGGRSSYEQYF